Shown below are 21 T cell receptor beta chains from a single sample sequenced in a study of persistence of HIV-infected CD4 T cells. This nonspecific control used anti-CD3/anti-CD28 bead stimulation of CD4+ T cells. CD4+ T cells upregulating both CD40 ligand and CD69 were sorted as responding cells. What these receptors recognize is not known. The immunoSEQ assay was version 4, run in survey mode. Sequenced by immunoSEQ multiplex PCR; TCRdb stores in-frame clones only, minus some. The repertoire holds under 45,000 clones, with about 90% as singletons. The source was CD4+ T cells sorted from PBMCs after approximately 20-hour stimulation, collected from a patient who received antiretroviral therapy. The origin of the receptors is an adult man with HIV who was CMV-seropositive.

This clone was observed once. This chain uses TRBV5-1 with TRBJ2-5, with D possibly TRBD2 on 6 matching bases. This CDR3 is 13 amino acids long. CDR1 and CDR2 from the germline V gene are SGHRS and YFSETQ. V shed 3 bases and J shed 2 bases, with 8 bases lying between them. The CDR3 DNA is TGCGCCAGCAGCTCGGGGGTACAAGAGACCCAGTACTTC. Protein product: CASSSGVQETQYF.

The chain uses TRBV6-6 and TRBJ1-5; D might be TRBD1 (5 bases). Looked up from germline, CDR1 is MNHNY and CDR2 is SVGAGI (reference sequence). The V end was cut by 6 bases, the J end by 4 bases, with 16 bases between. The CDR3 consists of 15 residues. The DNA of the CDR3 is TGTGCCAGCAGGGGCGGGGGGGTTGGTAATCAGCCCCAGCATTTT. Amino acids: CASRGGGVGNQPQHF.

The rearrangement uses TRBV19 and TRBJ1-5; the match to TRBD1 covers 10 bases. CDR3 size: 14 residues. V lost 5 bases, J lost 7 bases, and 5 bases stayed unmatched. The germline V gene has CDR1 LNHDA and CDR2 SQIVND (reference sequence). The DNA for the CDR3 is TGTGCCAGTAGTGACAGGGGGCAAAGACAGCCCCAGCATTTT. Its protein is CASSDRGQRQPQHF.

The chain combines TRBV4-1 with TRBJ1-4; D uncertain. The CDR3 is made up of 15 amino acids. The germline V and J ends were trimmed by 0 bases and 5 bases, with 10 bases remaining between them. Germline values: CDR1 MGHRA, CDR2 YSYEKL. The CDR3 DNA sequence: TGCGCCAGCAGCCAAGATGGGCGGGGAAATGAAAAACTGTTTTTT. It is translated as CASSQDGRGNEKLFF.

The V and J genes are TRBV24-1 and TRBJ2-1, with TRBD1 matching over 9 bases. The CDR3 is 15 residues long. Germline V gives CDR1 KGHDR, CDR2 SFDVKD. The V gene end was trimmed by 4 bases and the J gene end by 5 bases; junction bases not matched to a gene: 5. The DNA of the CDR3 is TGTGCCACCAGTGAACCTCGACAGGGGGACAATGAGCAGTTCTTC. Protein sequence: CATSEPRQGDNEQFF.

This clone appeared a single time. V gene TRBV19 combines with J gene TRBJ2-5, with D possibly being TRBD1 or TRBD2 (6 bases each). CDR3 length: 13 residues. V was pared by 5 bases and J by 6 bases, with 13 bases between. CDR1 LNHDA and CDR2 SQIVND come from the germline V gene (reference sequence). The CDR3 loop is CASSSGGRQTQYF. The CDR3 DNA sequence: TGTGCCAGTAGTTCCGGGGGCCGGCAGACCCAGTACTTC.

The gene calls are TRBV29-1 and TRBJ2-6; 8 nucleotides match TRBD1. J was trimmed by 0 bases and V by 7 bases; bases with no gene match: 8. Germline CDR1 SQVTM, CDR2 ANQGSEA. The CDR3 is 16 residues long. Here the CDR3 DNA reads TGCAGCGCCGAGACAGGGGCCCGCTCTGGGGCCAACGTCCTGACTTTC. It translates to CSAETGARSGANVLTF.

The rearrangement links TRBV12-2 to TRBJ2-5; the D segment call TRBD1 is taken from the table without a DNA check. TRBV12-2 represents a pseudogene. CDR3 length equals 17 residues. CDR3 amino acids: CASRFRVGDMYQETQYF. DNA for the CDR3: TGTGCAAGTCGCTTTAGGGTGGGGGACATGTACCAAGAGACCCAGTACTTC.

This clone was picked up one time. The chain has TRBV5-1 and TRBJ2-5; 8 positions match TRBD1. The CDR3 has 14 residues. Germline V gene data show CDR1 as SGHRS and CDR2 as YFSETQ. The V and J ends lost 4 bases and 1 base, in that order; junction bases with no gene match: 3. CDR3 DNA sequence: TGCGCCAGCAGCATCGGGACAGGCCAAGAGACCCAGTACTTC. Translated, it gives CASSIGTGQETQYF. The complete variable domain, with remaining parts taken from reference TRBV5-1 and TRBJ2-5, reads KAGVTQTPRYLIKTRGQQVTLSCSPISGHRSVSWYQQTPGQGLQFLFEYFSETQRNKGNFPGRFSGRQFSNSRSEMNVSTLELGDSALYLCASSIGTGQETQYFGPGTRLLVL.

The rearrangement links TRBV5-1 to TRBJ1-4, with a possible D match to TRBD1 (6 bases). CDR1 is SGHRS, CDR2 YFSETQ, per germline. CDR3 size: 15 residues. V dropped 5 bases and J dropped 3 bases, with 14 bases sitting between them. CDR3 protein: CASRITGGANEKLFF. In nucleotides, the CDR3 is TGCGCCAGCAGAATAACGGGGGGCGCTAATGAAAAACTGTTTTTT. The whole variable domain, filled in from reference TRBV5-1 and TRBJ1-4, reads KAGVTQTPRYLIKTRGQQVTLSCSPISGHRSVSWYQQTPGQGLQFLFEYFSETQRNKGNFPGRFSGRQFSNSRSEMNVSTLELGDSALYLCASRITGGANEKLFFGSGTQLSVL.

The V and J genes are TRBV6-1 and TRBJ1-2; D gene uncertain. Germline V gene lookup returns CDR1 MNHNS and CDR2 SASEGT. V gave up 2 bases and J gave up 9 bases, with 7 bases separating them. This CDR3 is built from 11 residues. The CDR3 spells CASSERLSYTF. The DNA of the CDR3 is TGTGCCAGCAGTGAACGCCTGAGCTACACCTTC.

The V and J genes are TRBV24-1 and TRBJ1-2; the match to TRBD1 covers 7 bases. This CDR3 is built from 14 residues. Per germline, CDR1 KGHDR and CDR2 SFDVKD. The junction had 6 bases not matched to a gene; V was cut back by 3 bases and J by 6 bases. CDR3 region: CATSDTTGSHGYTF. DNA for the CDR3: TGTGCCACCAGTGATACGACAGGGTCTCATGGCTACACCTTC.

The chain couples TRBV24-1 to TRBJ2-1; 9 bases line up with TRBD1. CDR3 length equals 18 residues. V shed 3 bases and J 7 bases; nucleotides not matched to a gene: 15. From germline, CDR1 is KGHDR and CDR2 SFDVKD. The CDR3 loop is CATSDRLSGTGKRNEQFF. CDR3 coding DNA: TGTGCCACCAGTGATCGCCTATCCGGGACAGGGAAGCGAAATGAGCAGTTCTTC.

J is TRBJ1-5 and V is TRBV27; the match to TRBD1 covers 7 bases. The J segment lost 0 bases and the V segment lost 6 bases, leaving 8 bases of the junction unmatched. The CDR3 has 16 amino acids. Germline V gene data show CDR1 as MNHEY and CDR2 as SMNVEV (reference sequence). This CDR3 is CASRRRTGDSNQPQHF. CDR3 in DNA: TGTGCCAGCAGGAGACGGACAGGCGATAGCAATCAGCCCCAGCATTTT.

The V and J genes are TRBV4-1 and TRBJ2-1, with D unclear. The CDR3 extends over 14 amino acids. Germline V CDR1 and CDR2: MGHRA, YSYEKL. Trimming left V 0 bases short and J 7 bases short, with 10 bases between. CDR3: CASSQDRILNEQFF. In nucleotides, the CDR3 is TGCGCCAGCAGCCAAGATCGGATTTTAAATGAGCAGTTCTTC.

The chain employs TRBV7-9 and TRBJ1-1, with TRBD1 identical over 8 bases. The V and J ends lost 5 bases and 2 bases, in that order; junction bases with no gene match: 4. The CDR3 contains 14 residues. From germline, CDR1 is SEHNR and CDR2 FQNEAQ (reference sequence). The CDR3: CASSDQGANTEAFF. Written as DNA, the CDR3 is TGTGCCAGCAGCGATCAGGGGGCTAACACTGAAGCTTTCTTT.

The chain uses TRBV14 and TRBJ1-2; D not resolved. The V end was cut by 4 bases, the J end by 6 bases, with 12 bases between. Germline V lookup: CDR1 SGHDN, CDR2 FVKESK. The CDR3 loop spans 13 amino acids. As DNA, the CDR3 is TGTGCCAGCAGCCCGAGGACCCGGGATGGCTACACCTTC. This codes for CASSPRTRDGYTF.

The genes are TRBV27 and TRBJ1-1, with D hard to call. Trimming removed 4 bases at V and 5 bases at J, with 11 bases between. This CDR3 comprises 13 residues. The germline CDR1 and CDR2 sequences are MNHEY and SMNVEV (reference sequence). The CDR3: CASSSLGGTEAFF. The CDR3, as DNA: TGTGCCAGCAGTTCACTGGGAGGGACTGAAGCTTTCTTT.

CDR3 in amino acids: CASSIAQNVNEKLFF. For the CDR3, the DNA is TGTGCCAGTAGTATTGCGCAGAATGTAAATGAAAAACTGTTTTTT. V and J are TRBV19 and TRBJ1-4, with D hard to call. Trimming removed 3 bases from V and 5 bases from J, with 13 bases in between. Per the germline V gene, CDR1 is LNHDA and CDR2 is SQIVND (reference sequence). The CDR3 consists of 15 residues.

The chain combines TRBV6-2 or TRBV6-3 with TRBJ1-1; unclear D gene. CDR3 length: 18 residues. Trimming left V 6 bases short and J 7 bases short, with 30 bases between. Germline V gives CDR1 MNHEY, CDR2 SVGEGT. CDR3 region: CASSPRNPRQAVGFEAFF. In DNA, the CDR3 is TGTGCCAGCAGCCCCCGAAACCCCCGGCAAGCGGTTGGGTTTGAAGCTTTCTTT.

The rearrangement uses TRBV6-5 and TRBJ2-1; no definite D call. This CDR3 has 15 amino acids. V was trimmed by 6 bases and J by 4 bases, leaving 16 bases between them. In germline, CDR1 is MNHEY, CDR2 SVGAGI. As DNA, the CDR3 is TGTGCCAGCAGGATTGACGTCCGGCCTTACAATGAGCAGTTCTTC. It yields the protein CASRIDVRPYNEQFF.